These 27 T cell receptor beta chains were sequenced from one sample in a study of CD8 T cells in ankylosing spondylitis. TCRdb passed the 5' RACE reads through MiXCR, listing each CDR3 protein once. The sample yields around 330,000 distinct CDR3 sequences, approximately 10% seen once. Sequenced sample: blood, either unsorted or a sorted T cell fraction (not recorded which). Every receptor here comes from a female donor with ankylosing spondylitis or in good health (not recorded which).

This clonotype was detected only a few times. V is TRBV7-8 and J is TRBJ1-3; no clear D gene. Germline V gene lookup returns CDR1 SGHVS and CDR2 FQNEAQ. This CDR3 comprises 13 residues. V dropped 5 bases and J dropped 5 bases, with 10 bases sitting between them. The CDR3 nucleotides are TGTGCCAGCAGCCACGCGGGGAGAAACACCATATATTTT. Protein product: CASSHAGRNTIYF.

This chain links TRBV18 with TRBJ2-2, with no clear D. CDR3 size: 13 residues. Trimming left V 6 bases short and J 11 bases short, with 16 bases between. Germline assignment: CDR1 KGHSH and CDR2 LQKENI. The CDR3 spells CASSLSPGGELFF. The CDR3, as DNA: TGTGCCAGCTCGCTCAGCCCTGGCGGAGAGCTGTTTTTT.

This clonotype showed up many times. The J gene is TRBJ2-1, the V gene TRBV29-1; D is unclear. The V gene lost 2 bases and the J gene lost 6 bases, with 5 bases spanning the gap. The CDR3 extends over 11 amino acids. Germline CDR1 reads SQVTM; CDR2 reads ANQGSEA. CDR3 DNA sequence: TGCAGCGTTGAAAAGCGCAATGAGCAGTTCTTC. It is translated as CSVEKRNEQFF.

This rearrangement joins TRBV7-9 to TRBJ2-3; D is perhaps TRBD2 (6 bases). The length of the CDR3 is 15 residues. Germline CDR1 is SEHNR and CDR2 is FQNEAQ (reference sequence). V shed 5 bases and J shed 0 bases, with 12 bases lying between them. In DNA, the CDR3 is TGTGCCAGCAGCCGGGGGTACGGAAGCACAGATACGCAGTATTTT. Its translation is CASSRGYGSTDTQYF.

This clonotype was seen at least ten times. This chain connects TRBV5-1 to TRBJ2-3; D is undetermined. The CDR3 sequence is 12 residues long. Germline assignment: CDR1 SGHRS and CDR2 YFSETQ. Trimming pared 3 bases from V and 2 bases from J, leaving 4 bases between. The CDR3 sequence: CASSWDTDTQYF. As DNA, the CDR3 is TGCGCCAGCAGCTGGGACACAGATACGCAGTATTTT.

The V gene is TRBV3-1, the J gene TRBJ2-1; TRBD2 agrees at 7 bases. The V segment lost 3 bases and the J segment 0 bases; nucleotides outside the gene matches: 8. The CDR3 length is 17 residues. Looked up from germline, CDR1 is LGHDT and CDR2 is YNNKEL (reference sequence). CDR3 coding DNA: TGTGCCAGCAGCCACTTTAGCGGGCCGCGCTCCTACAATGAGCAGTTCTTC. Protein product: CASSHFSGPRSYNEQFF.

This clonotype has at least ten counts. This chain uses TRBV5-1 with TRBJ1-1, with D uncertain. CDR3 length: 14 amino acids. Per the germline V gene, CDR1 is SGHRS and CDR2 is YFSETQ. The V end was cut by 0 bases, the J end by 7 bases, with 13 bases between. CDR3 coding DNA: TGCGCCAGCAGCTTGGAGCACCCAGTCCTTGAAGCTTTCTTT. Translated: CASSLEHPVLEAFF.

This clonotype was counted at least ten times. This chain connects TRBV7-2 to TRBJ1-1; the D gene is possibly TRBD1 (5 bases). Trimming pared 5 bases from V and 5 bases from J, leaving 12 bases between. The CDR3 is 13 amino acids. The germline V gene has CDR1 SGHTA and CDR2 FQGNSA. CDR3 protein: CASSHKRGTEAFF. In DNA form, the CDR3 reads TGTGCCAGCAGCCACAAAAGGGGTACTGAAGCTTTCTTT.

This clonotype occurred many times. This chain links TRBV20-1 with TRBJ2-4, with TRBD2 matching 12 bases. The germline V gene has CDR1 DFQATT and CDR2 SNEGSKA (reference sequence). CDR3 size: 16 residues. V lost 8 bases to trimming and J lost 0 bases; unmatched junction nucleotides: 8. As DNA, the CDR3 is TGCAGTTCCGGACTAGCGGGGCAACTAGCCAAAAACATTCAGTACTTC. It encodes CSSGLAGQLAKNIQYF.

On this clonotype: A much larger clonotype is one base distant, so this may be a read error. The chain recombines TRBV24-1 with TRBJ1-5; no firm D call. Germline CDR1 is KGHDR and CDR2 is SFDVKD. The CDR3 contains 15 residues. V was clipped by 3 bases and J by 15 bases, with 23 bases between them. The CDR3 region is CATSDTGRDHPARHF. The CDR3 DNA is TGTGCCACCAGTGATACTGGACGGGATCATCCGGCCCGGCATTTT.

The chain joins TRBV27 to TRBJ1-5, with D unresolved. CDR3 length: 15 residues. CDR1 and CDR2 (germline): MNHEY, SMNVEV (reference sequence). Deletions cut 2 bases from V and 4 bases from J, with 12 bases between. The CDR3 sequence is CASSLEGPRNQPQHF. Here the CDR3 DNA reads TGTGCCAGCAGTTTAGAGGGCCCTAGAAATCAGCCCCAGCATTTT.

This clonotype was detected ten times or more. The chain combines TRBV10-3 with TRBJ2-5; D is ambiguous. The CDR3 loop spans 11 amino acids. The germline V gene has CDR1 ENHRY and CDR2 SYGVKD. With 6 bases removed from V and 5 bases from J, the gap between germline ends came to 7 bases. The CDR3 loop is CAIRARETQYF. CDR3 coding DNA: TGTGCCATCAGGGCAAGGGAGACCCAGTACTTC.

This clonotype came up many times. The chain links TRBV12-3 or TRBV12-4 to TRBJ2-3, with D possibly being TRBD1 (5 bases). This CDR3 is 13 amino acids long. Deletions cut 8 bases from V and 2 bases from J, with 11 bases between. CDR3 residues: CASDGQVTDTQYF. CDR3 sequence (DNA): TGTGCCAGCGACGGACAAGTCACAGATACGCAGTATTTT.

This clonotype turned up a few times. CDR3 bases: TGCAGTGCTAGAGATTTCCGGGAGCCGTCCTACGAGCAGTACTTC. Its translation is CSARDFREPSYEQYF. The genes are TRBV20-1 and TRBJ2-7, with D possibly TRBD2 on 6 matching bases. The CDR3 has 15 residues. CDR1 and CDR2 (germline): DFQATT, SNEGSKA (reference sequence). The ends were cut back, 0 bases at V and 1 base at J, with 13 bases in the middle.

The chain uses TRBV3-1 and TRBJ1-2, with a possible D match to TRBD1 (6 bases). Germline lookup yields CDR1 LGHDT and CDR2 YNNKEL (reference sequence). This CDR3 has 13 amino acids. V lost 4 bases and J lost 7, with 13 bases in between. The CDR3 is CASSLPGAGGYTF. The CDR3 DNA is TGTGCCAGCAGCCTACCGGGGGCCGGTGGCTACACCTTC. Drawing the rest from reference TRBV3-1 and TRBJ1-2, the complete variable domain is DTAVSQTPKYLVTQMGNDKSIKCEQNLGHDTMYWYKQDSKKFLKIMFSYNNKELIINETVPNRFSPKSPDKAHLNLHINSLELGDSAVYFCASSLPGAGGYTFGSGTRLTVV.

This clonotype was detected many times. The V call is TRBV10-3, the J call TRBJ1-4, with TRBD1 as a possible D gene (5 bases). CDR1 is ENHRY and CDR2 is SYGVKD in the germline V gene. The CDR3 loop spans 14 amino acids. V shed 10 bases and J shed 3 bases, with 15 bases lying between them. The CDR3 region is CATGNPGANEKLFF. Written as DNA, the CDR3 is TGTGCCACCGGGAACCCGGGGGCTAATGAAAAACTGTTTTTT.

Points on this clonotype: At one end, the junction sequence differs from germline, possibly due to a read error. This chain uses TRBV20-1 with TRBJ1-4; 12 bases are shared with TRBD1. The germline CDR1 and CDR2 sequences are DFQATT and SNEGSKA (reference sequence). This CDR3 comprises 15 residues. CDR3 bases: TGCTGTGCTAGAGGGACAGGGGGCGTGAGGGAAAAACTGTTTTTT. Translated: CCARGTGGVREKLFF.

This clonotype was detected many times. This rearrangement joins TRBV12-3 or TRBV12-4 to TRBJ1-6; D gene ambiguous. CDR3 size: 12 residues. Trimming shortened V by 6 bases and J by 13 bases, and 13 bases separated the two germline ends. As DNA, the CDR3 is TGTGCCAGCAGCATTCAACGCACGCCCCTCCACTTT. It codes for CASSIQRTPLHF.

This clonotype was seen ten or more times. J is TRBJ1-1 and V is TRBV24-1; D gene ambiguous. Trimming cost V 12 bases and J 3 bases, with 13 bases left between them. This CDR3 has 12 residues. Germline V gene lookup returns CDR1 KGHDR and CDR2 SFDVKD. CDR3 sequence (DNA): TGTGCCGCTCGGACGAGAGACACTGAAGCTTTCTTT. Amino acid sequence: CAARTRDTEAFF.

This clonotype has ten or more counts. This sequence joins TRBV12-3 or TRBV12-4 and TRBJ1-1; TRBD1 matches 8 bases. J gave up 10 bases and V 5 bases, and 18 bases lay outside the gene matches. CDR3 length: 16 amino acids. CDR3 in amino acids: CASSNGPLTGDIIAFF. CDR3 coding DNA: TGTGCCAGCAGTAACGGCCCTCTGACAGGGGATATCATAGCTTTCTTT.

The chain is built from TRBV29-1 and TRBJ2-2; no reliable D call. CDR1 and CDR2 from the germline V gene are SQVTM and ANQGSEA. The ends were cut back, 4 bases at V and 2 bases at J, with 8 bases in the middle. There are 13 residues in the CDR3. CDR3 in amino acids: CSVAPTNTGELFF. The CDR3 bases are TGCAGCGTTGCCCCAACAAACACCGGGGAGCTGTTTTTT.

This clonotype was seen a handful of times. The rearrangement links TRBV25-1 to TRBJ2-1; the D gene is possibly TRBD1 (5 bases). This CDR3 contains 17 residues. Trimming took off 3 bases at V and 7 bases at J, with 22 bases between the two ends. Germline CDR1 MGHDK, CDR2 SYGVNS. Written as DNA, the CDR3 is TGTGCCAGCAGTGAGCACGTTACAGTATTCTACAGGAATGAGCAGTTCTTC. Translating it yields CASSEHVTVFYRNEQFF.

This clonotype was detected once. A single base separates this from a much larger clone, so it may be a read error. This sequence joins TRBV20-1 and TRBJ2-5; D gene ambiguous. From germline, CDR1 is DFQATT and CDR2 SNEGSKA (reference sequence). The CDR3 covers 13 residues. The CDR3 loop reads CRASERLTRTQSF. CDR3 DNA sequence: TGCAGAGCCTCTGAGAGATTGACGAGGACCCAGTCCTTC.

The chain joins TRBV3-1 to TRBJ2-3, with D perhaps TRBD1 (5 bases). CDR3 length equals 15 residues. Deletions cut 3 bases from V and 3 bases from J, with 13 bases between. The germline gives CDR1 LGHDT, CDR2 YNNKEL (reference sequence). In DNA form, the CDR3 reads TGTGCCAGCAGCCAGGGGCCTAAGGGGACAGATACGCAGTATTTT. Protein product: CASSQGPKGTDTQYF.

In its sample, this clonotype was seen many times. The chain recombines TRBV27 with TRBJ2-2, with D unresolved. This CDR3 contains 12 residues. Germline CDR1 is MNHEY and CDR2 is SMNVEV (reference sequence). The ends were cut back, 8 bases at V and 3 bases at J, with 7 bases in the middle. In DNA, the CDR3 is TGTGCCAGCCGGGCCTACACCGGGGAGCTGTTTTTT. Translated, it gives CASRAYTGELFF.

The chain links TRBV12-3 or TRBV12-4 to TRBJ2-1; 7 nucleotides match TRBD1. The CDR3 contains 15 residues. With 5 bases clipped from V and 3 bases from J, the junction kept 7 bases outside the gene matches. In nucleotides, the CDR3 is TGTGCCAGCAGTCAAGGGACAGAAGTCTACAATGAGCAGTTCTTC. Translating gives CASSQGTEVYNEQFF.

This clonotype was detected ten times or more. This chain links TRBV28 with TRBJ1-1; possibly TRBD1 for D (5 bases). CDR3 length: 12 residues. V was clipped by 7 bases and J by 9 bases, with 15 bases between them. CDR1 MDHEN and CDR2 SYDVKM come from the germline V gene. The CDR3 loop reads CASTSRGQKAFF. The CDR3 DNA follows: TGTGCCAGCACCTCAAGGGGTCAAAAAGCTTTCTTT.